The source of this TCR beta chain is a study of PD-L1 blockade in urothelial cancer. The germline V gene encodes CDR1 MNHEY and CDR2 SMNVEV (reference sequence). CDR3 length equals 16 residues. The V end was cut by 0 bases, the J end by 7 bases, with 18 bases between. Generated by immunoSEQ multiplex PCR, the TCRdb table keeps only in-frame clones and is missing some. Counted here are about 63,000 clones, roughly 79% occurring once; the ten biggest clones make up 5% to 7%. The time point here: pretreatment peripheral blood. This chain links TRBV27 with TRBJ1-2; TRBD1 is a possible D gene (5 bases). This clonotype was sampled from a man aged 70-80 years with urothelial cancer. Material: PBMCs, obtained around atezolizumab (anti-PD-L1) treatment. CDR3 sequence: CASSLSAGVRSLGYTF. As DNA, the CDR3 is TGTGCCAGCAGTTTATCCGCGGGGGTGAGAAGTCTTGGCTACACCTTC.